These 21 T cell receptor beta chains originate from one sample sequenced in a study of T cells in localized non-small cell lung cancer (dated by TCRdb to the early 2020s). The protocol used for the library was the immunoSEQ multiplex PCR assay. Not all clones reach the TCRdb copy of this immuneACCESS table, which keeps in-frame sequences only. Checked studies attribute under half of the gap to unresolved V genes and leave the rest unexplained. The sample contains about 11,000 clones, approximately 91% of them found a single time. The ten most abundant clones make up roughly 13% of the sample. The source material was peripheral blood, sampled before any cancer treatment. The source of these receptors is a male donor aged 60 or older with stage III lung adenocarcinoma.

The chain joins TRBV18 to TRBJ2-6, with a possible D match to TRBD2 (5 bases). This CDR3 has 15 residues. V dropped 3 bases and J dropped 0 bases, with 6 bases sitting between them. Germline CDR1 reads KGHSH; CDR2 reads LQKENI. The CDR3 DNA reads as TGTGCCAGCTCACCGGGAGACTCTGGGGCCAACGTCCTGACTTTC. Its translation: CASSPGDSGANVLTF. The full variable domain, rest sourced from reference TRBV18 and TRBJ2-6, is NAGVMQNPRHLVRRRGQEARLRCSPMKGHSHVYWYRQLPEEGLKFMVYLQKENIIDESGMPKERFSAEFPKEGPSILRIQQVVRGDSAAYFCASSPGDSGANVLTFGAGSRLTVL.

The rearrangement joins TRBV2 to TRBJ1-4; D is perhaps TRBD1 (5 bases). The germline CDR1 and CDR2 sequences are SNHLY and FYNNEI. This CDR3 has 16 amino acids. Trimming removed 4 bases from V and 0 bases from J, with 12 bases in between. The CDR3 nucleotides are TGTGCCAGCAGTGCAGGGAAGGTTGCAACTAATGAAAAACTGTTTTTT. This translates into CASSAGKVATNEKLFF.

V and J are TRBV27 and TRBJ2-1, with D possibly matching TRBD1 (6 bases). Looked up from germline, CDR1 is MNHEY and CDR2 is SMNVEV (reference sequence). This CDR3 comprises 14 residues. Trimming shortened V by 2 bases and J by 7 bases, and 12 bases separated the two germline ends. CDR3 coding DNA: TGTGCCAGCAGTTTAGCAACAGGGTTTAATGAGCAGTTCTTC. Protein product: CASSLATGFNEQFF.

V and J are TRBV11-3 and TRBJ2-1; D remains unclear. Between the trimmed V and J ends, which lost 0 bases and 6 bases, there was a span of 9 bases. The CDR3 is 14 amino acids. Germline V gene lookup returns CDR1 SGHNT and CDR2 YENEEA. The CDR3 nucleotides are TGTGCCAGCAGCTTAGATCTACAGAGCAATGAGCAGTTCTTC. It is translated as CASSLDLQSNEQFF.

The CDR3 DNA sequence: TGTGCCAGCAGCGCTTTGACAGGGGGCGCGGATGAGCAGTTCTTC. Amino acids: CASSALTGGADEQFF. The chain is built from TRBV9 and TRBJ2-1; the match to TRBD1 covers 10 bases. With V trimmed by 3 bases and J by 8 bases, 8 bases remained unmatched. The CDR3 length is 15 residues. In germline, CDR1 is SGDLS, CDR2 YYNGEE.

This rearrangement joins TRBV29-1 to TRBJ1-1; TRBD1 matches 7 bases. The length of the CDR3 is 12 residues. Per the germline V gene, CDR1 is SQVTM and CDR2 is ANQGSEA. V lost 4 bases, J lost 1 base, and 0 bases stayed unmatched. This chain's CDR3 is CSVGTGNTEAFF. The CDR3 nucleotides are TGCAGCGTTGGGACAGGGAACACTGAAGCTTTCTTT. The variable domain in full, completed from reference TRBV29-1 and TRBJ1-1, reads SAVISQKPSRDICQRGTSLTIQCQVDSQVTMMFWYRQQPGQSLTLIATANQGSEATYESGFVIDKFPISRPNLTFSTLTVSNMSPEDSSIYLCSVGTGNTEAFFGQGTRLTVV.

This clone was observed a single time. This CDR3 reads CASRGPGIDTQYF. The CDR3 DNA follows: TGTGCCAGCAGGGGTCCGGGAATAGATACGCAGTATTTT. The chain employs TRBV7-2 and TRBJ2-3; a possible D gene is TRBD2 (5 bases). Germline-derived CDR1 and CDR2 are SGHTA and FQGNSA. V was cut by 6 bases and J by 5 bases, with 12 bases left in between. The CDR3 sequence is 13 residues long.

This clone was recorded only once. This sequence joins TRBV28 and TRBJ2-7; 9 nucleotides line up with TRBD2. This CDR3 has 18 amino acids. V lost 5 bases and J lost 2; bases outside the gene matches: 16. Germline V gives CDR1 MDHEN, CDR2 SYDVKM. The CDR3 loop reads CASSPYLKPSGTPYEQYF. The CDR3 DNA reads as TGTGCCAGCAGTCCCTACCTAAAGCCTAGCGGGACTCCCTACGAGCAGTACTTC.

The V gene is TRBV29-1, the J gene TRBJ2-1; D possibly matches TRBD1 or TRBD2 (7 bases each). Germline assignment: CDR1 SQVTM and CDR2 ANQGSEA. V lost 8 bases to trimming and J lost 3 bases, with 20 bases between them. There are 15 residues in the CDR3. CDR3 in amino acids: CSLTRGGGFYNEQFF. CDR3 DNA: TGCAGCCTCACCCGGGGAGGGGGCTTCTACAATGAGCAGTTCTTC.

This chain links TRBV11-2 with TRBJ2-5; 13 nucleotides line up with TRBD2. The germline CDR1 and CDR2 sequences are SGHAT and FQNNGV. This CDR3 contains 15 residues. Losses at the gene ends were 5 bases for V and 4 bases for J; bases not matched to a gene: 4. The CDR3 region has the DNA TGTGCCAGCAGCCGGACTAGCGGGAGCGGAGAGACCCAGTACTTC. Translated, it gives CASSRTSGSGETQYF.

The J gene is TRBJ2-7, the V gene TRBV27; D is possibly TRBD2 (5 bases). The V gene lost 4 bases and the J gene lost 1 base, with 8 bases spanning the gap. Per the germline V gene, CDR1 is MNHEY and CDR2 is SMNVEV (reference sequence). The CDR3 sequence is 13 residues long. Written as DNA, the CDR3 is TGTGCCAGCAGTTACGGGGAATCCTACGAGCAGTACTTC. Amino acids: CASSYGESYEQYF.

The chain is built from TRBV4-1 and TRBJ2-3; weak D call: TRBD2 (6 bases). Trimming removed 0 bases from V and 3 bases from J, with 7 bases in between. Germline V gene sequence: CDR1 MGHRA, CDR2 YSYEKL. The CDR3 loop spans 14 amino acids. CDR3 residues: CASSQEGGTDTQYF. The DNA of the CDR3 is TGCGCCAGCAGCCAAGAGGGAGGAACAGATACGCAGTATTTT.

In nucleotides, the CDR3 is TGTGCCAGCAGCTCCGACACAAGCTCCTACAATGAGCAGTTCTTC. It encodes CASSSDTSSYNEQFF. The rearrangement links TRBV28 to TRBJ2-1; D remains ambiguous. Between the trimmed V and J ends, which lost 6 bases and 0 bases, there was a span of 12 bases. The CDR3 is 15 residues long. CDR1 is MDHEN and CDR2 is SYDVKM in the germline V gene.

The chain uses TRBV6-1 and TRBJ2-3; D perhaps matches TRBD2 (6 bases). CDR1 and CDR2 (germline): MNHNS, SASEGT. Trimming cost V 8 bases and J 3 bases, with 12 bases left between them. The CDR3 spans 13 residues. In DNA, the CDR3 is TGTGCCAGCCTCAAGGCGGGAACAGATACGCAGTATTTT. Its protein product is CASLKAGTDTQYF.

The chain is built from TRBV30 and TRBJ2-7, with 12 bases lining up with TRBD2. The CDR3 extends over 14 amino acids. The V gene's germline CDR1 is GTSNPN and CDR2 SVGIG (reference sequence). V dropped 3 bases and J dropped 7; count of bases not matched to a gene: 7. For the CDR3, the DNA is TGTGCCTGGAGACTAGCGGGAGGCTGGGGGGAGCAGTACTTC. Translation: CAWRLAGGWGEQYF.

Comments on this clone: A much bigger clone sits one base away, suggesting this may be a read error. The J gene is TRBJ2-1, the V gene TRBV7-2; 11 positions agree with TRBD1. V dropped 5 bases and J dropped 3; count of bases not matched to a gene: 6. CDR1 and CDR2 from the germline V gene are SGHTA and FQGNSA. This CDR3 is built from 16 residues. The CDR3 here is CASSQGGTGGYNEQFF. In DNA form, the CDR3 reads TGTGCCAGCAGCCAAGGGGGGACAGGGGGCTACAATGAGCAGTTCTTC.

In this sample, this clone turned up once. This sequence joins TRBV30 and TRBJ2-7, with 10 bases that match TRBD1. Losses at the gene ends were 4 bases for V and 3 bases for J; bases not matched to a gene: 3. CDR3 length: 13 residues. Germline loops: CDR1 GTSNPN, CDR2 SVGIG (reference sequence). The CDR3 DNA follows: TGTGCCTGGATTCGGGACAGGGGCTACGAGCAGTACTTC. It codes for CAWIRDRGYEQYF.

The rearrangement uses TRBV6-6 and TRBJ2-5; D is unresolved. From germline, CDR1 is MNHNY and CDR2 SVGAGI (reference sequence). Trimming stripped 4 bases from V and 11 bases from J, with 14 bases between. CDR3 size: 12 residues. The CDR3 region has the DNA TGTGCCAGCAGTTCAGGCTTGATGGGGCAGTACTTC. Translating it yields CASSSGLMGQYF.

The chain combines TRBV30 with TRBJ1-5; maybe TRBD1 (6 bases). V lost 2 bases and J 4 bases, leaving 12 bases between the germline ends. The germline gives CDR1 GTSNPN, CDR2 SVGIG (reference sequence). This CDR3 contains 14 residues. The CDR3 region is CAWSSDSLNQPQHF. In DNA, the CDR3 is TGTGCCTGGAGTTCGGACAGTCTTAATCAGCCCCAGCATTTT.

This clone appeared once. The chain carries TRBV18 and TRBJ2-7; D is uncertain. Trimming removed 5 bases from V and 1 base from J, with 9 bases in between. The CDR3 length is 13 residues. CDR1 is KGHSH and CDR2 is LQKENI in the germline V gene. As DNA, the CDR3 is TGTGCCAGCTCAACCACCGGGTCCTACGAGCAGTACTTC. Its translation: CASSTTGSYEQYF.

Worth noting for this clone: Being one base from a much bigger clone, this may be a read error. The chain uses TRBV15 and TRBJ2-2, with a tentative D call TRBD2 (10 bases). CDR3 length: 23 amino acids. Germline-derived CDR1 and CDR2 are LNHNV and YYDKDF (reference sequence). V dropped 5 bases and J dropped 6 bases, with 40 bases sitting between them. CDR3 amino acids: CATSAPAGTGKEKREGLSGELFF. The CDR3, as DNA: TGTGCCACCAGCGCCCCCGCCGGGACAGGGAAAGAAAAGCGGGAGGGCCTGTCCGGGGAGCTGTTTTTT. Full variable domain (rest looked up from reference TRBV15 and TRBJ2-2): DAMVIQNPRYQVTQFGKPVTLSCSQTLNHNVMYWYQQKSSQAPKLLFHYYDKDFNNEADTPDNFQSRRPNTSFCFLDIRSPGLGDTAMYLCATSAPAGTGKEKREGLSGELFFGEGSRLTVL.